A selection of T cell receptor beta chains follows, all from one sample in a study of blood T cell repertoires in COVID-19. The protocol was immunoSEQ multiplex PCR, while the TCRdb copy is restricted to in-frame clones and leaves out a portion. The sample includes around 260,000 clones, 75% to 95% of them seen just once. The specimen sequenced was PBMCs or T cells enriched from blood (not recorded which). The receptor set was obtained from a woman aged 25 to 39 who had recovered from COVID-19. The CDR3 runs from the conserved cysteine through the conserved F or W. Fields, in order: J gene, V gene, D gene, clone size, CDR3 protein, CDR3 DNA. The D gene is left open where the match is weak. The size field is filled for only some rows; it gives once, few, many or a size class.

TRBJ1-6 TRBV14 . . CASSHQGLVSYNSPLHF TGTGCCAGCAGCCATCAGGGGTTGGTATCCTATAATTCACCCCTCCACTTT
TRBJ1-5 TRBV6-5 TRBD1 once CASRGTGDGNQPQHF TGTGCCAGCAGGGGGACAGGGGACGGCAATCAGCCCCAGCATTTT
TRBJ2-7 TRBV20-1 . . CSASLAGIYEQYF TGCAGTGCTAGTTTGGCAGGGATCTACGAGCAGTACTTC
TRBJ1-1 TRBV19 . once CASAARTQGDTEAFF TGTGCCAGTGCAGCGCGGACACAGGGTGACACTGAAGCTTTCTTT
TRBJ1-2 TRBV5-6 . . CASSWAEGGGYTF TGTGCCAGCAGCTGGGCGGAGGGTGGTGGCTACACCTTC
TRBJ2-7 TRBV5-1 TRBD1 . CASSPSGQGAGEQYF TGCGCCAGCAGCCCTTCGGGACAGGGGGCGGGTGAGCAGTACTTC
TRBJ1-2 TRBV28 . few CASSSSDSGYTF TGTGCCAGCAGCTCCTCAGACAGCGGCTACACCTTC
TRBJ2-3 TRBV3-1/TRBV3-2 TRBD1 . CASSHNRGLRTDTQYF TGTGCCAGCAGCCATAACAGGGGGCTGAGGACAGATACGCAGTATTTT
TRBJ1-3 TRBV27 TRBD1 . CASSFTGTGLGNTIYF TGTGCCAGCAGTTTCACCGGGACAGGTCTTGGAAACACCATATATTTT
TRBJ2-4 TRBV27 . once CASRKLLVAKNIQYF TGTGCCAGCAGGAAATTACTGGTAGCCAAAAACATTCAGTACTTC
TRBJ1-1 TRBV19 TRBD1 . CASSGQGKGTEAFF TGTGCCAGTTCGGGACAGGGGAAGGGCACTGAAGCTTTCTTT
TRBJ2-1 TRBV28 . . CASTPQGGAQHEQFF TGTGCCAGCACCCCCCAGGGCGGGGCGCAACATGAGCAGTTCTTC
TRBJ2-4 TRBV27 TRBD2 . CASRGLAGMNIQYF TGTGCCAGCAGGGGACTAGCGGGAATGAACATTCAGTACTTC
TRBJ2-3 TRBV6-1 . . CASSEGITDTQYF TGTGCCAGCAGTGAGGGCATTACAGATACGCAGTATTTT
TRBJ2-3 TRBV9 TRBD2 . CASSVGLAGGISTDTQYF TGTGCCAGCAGCGTAGGTCTAGCGGGAGGGATTAGCACAGATACGCAGTATTTT
TRBJ2-7 TRBV19 TRBD2 . CASSAGLAETYEQYF TGTGCCAGTAGTGCCGGACTAGCGGAGACCTACGAGCAGTACTTC
TRBJ1-5 TRBV28 . . CASSTQTGNSNQPQHF TGTGCCAGCAGCACTCAGACAGGAAATAGCAATCAGCCCCAGCATTTT
TRBJ2-1 TRBV6-2/TRBV6-3 TRBD2 few CASSLLAAYNEQFF TGTGCCAGCAGTTTACTAGCGGCCTACAATGAGCAGTTCTTC
TRBJ2-5 TRBV4-1 . . CASSPFLVGRGQETQYF TGCGCCAGCAGTCCCTTCCTGGTAGGGAGAGGCCAAGAGACCCAGTACTTC
TRBJ1-6 TRBV9 TRBD1 few CASSARDRGNNSPLHF TGTGCCAGCAGCGCGCGGGACAGGGGTAATAATTCACCCCTCCACTTT
TRBJ2-1 TRBV19 TRBD1 . CASSAPRDRGLNEQFF TGTGCCAGTAGTGCCCCGCGGGACAGGGGGCTCAATGAGCAGTTCTTC
TRBJ1-5 TRBV2 TRBD1 once CASGIQGGSNQPQHF TGTGCCAGCGGAATACAGGGGGGCAGCAATCAGCCCCAGCATTTT
TRBJ2-7 TRBV10-1 TRBD2 . CASSEALAGAYEQYF TGCGCCAGCAGTGAAGCCTTAGCGGGAGCCTACGAGCAGTACTTC
TRBJ2-1 TRBV11-2 TRBD2 . CASSSHVSGRIYNEQFF TGTGCCAGCAGCTCCCACGTTAGCGGGAGGATCTACAATGAGCAGTTCTTC
TRBJ2-5 TRBV3-1/TRBV3-2 . . CASSPGVGGWETQYF TGTGCCAGCAGCCCCGGGGTGGGAGGCTGGGAGACCCAGTACTTC
TRBJ1-5 TRBV7-2 TRBD1 . CASSPGQFDQPQHF TGTGCCAGCAGCCCGGGACAGTTTGATCAGCCCCAGCATTTT
TRBJ2-6 TRBV7-3 . . CASSSSGAGANVLTF TGTGCCAGCAGCTCGTCAGGGGCTGGGGCCAACGTCCTGACTTTC
TRBJ2-2 TRBV4-3 TRBD2 . CASSQDGTSGNTGELFF TGCGCCAGCAGCCAAGATGGGACTAGCGGGAACACCGGGGAGCTGTTTTTT
TRBJ2-2 TRBV25-1 . few CASSPTYRITGELFF TGTGCCAGCAGTCCCACATACCGAATCACCGGGGAGCTGTTTTTT
TRBJ2-7 TRBV6-1 . few CASSDYTLPGYEQYF TGTGCCAGCAGTGATTACACGCTCCCGGGGTACGAGCAGTACTTC
TRBJ2-5 TRBV30 . . CAWSGGGLQETQYF TGTGCCTGGAGCGGGGGAGGTCTTCAAGAGACCCAGTACTTC
TRBJ1-5 TRBV4-1 . . CASSLGQNNQPQHF TGCGCCAGCAGCCTTGGACAGAACAATCAGCCCCAGCATTTT
TRBJ2-2 TRBV24-1 . . CATCNTSSGELFF TGTGCCACCTGCAACACATCATCCGGGGAGCTGTTTTTT
TRBJ2-5 TRBV19 TRBD2 . CASSARRPGGLETQYF TGTGCCAGTAGTGCTCGCCGGCCGGGAGGGCTGGAGACCCAGTACTTC
TRBJ2-7 TRBV27 . . CASSLTLEAAAYEQYF TGTGCCAGCAGTCTCACCTTAGAGGCCGCGGCCTACGAGCAGTACTTC
TRBJ2-2 TRBV5-1 TRBD1 . CASSAQGAANTGELFF TGCGCCAGCAGCGCGCAGGGGGCTGCGAACACCGGGGAGCTGTTTTTT
TRBJ2-1 TRBV6-5 TRBD2 . CASSGSGRGGNEQFF TGTGCCAGCAGCGGTAGCGGGAGAGGAGGTAATGAGCAGTTCTTC
TRBJ1-5 TRBV5-5 . . CASSLKGLAGPQHF TGTGCCAGCAGCTTAAAAGGGCTAGCTGGGCCCCAGCATTTT
TRBJ2-7 TRBV28 TRBD2 . CASSFVSTGLDYEQYF TGTGCCAGCAGTTTTGTTTCGACGGGACTAGACTACGAGCAGTACTTC
TRBJ2-7 TRBV7-2 TRBD2 once CASSPTGAGVRWQYF TGTGCCAGCAGCCCCACCGGGGCGGGAGTTAGATGGCAGTACTTC
TRBJ2-5 TRBV29-1 TRBD2 few CSAGPGLAGSETQYF TGCAGCGCTGGACCGGGACTAGCGGGATCAGAGACCCAGTACTTC
TRBJ2-5 TRBV20-1 . . CSASTRGPQETQYF TGCAGTGCTAGTACCAGGGGACCGCAAGAGACCCAGTACTTC
TRBJ2-1 TRBV11-2 TRBD2 . CASSRITGTRPGIGEQFF TGTGCCAGCAGTCGTATTACCGGGACTAGGCCGGGAATTGGTGAGCAGTTCTTC
TRBJ1-2 TRBV27 . . CASSFAGFNYGYTF TGTGCCAGCAGTTTCGCGGGGTTTAACTATGGCTACACCTTC
TRBJ1-2 TRBV6-5 TRBD1 . CASSSHGTGDYGYTF TGTGCCAGCAGTTCCCACGGGACAGGGGACTATGGCTACACCTTC
TRBJ1-6 TRBV2 . . CASSEVPGGIGVSPLHF TGTGCCAGCAGTGAGGTCCCCGGGGGGATCGGGGTGTCACCCCTCCACTTT
TRBJ1-1 TRBV4-3 . . CASSPREGGDTEAFF TGCGCCAGCAGCCCGAGGGAAGGGGGGGACACTGAAGCTTTCTTT
TRBJ2-3 TRBV11-2 . . CASSLTDTQYF TGTGCCAGCAGTCTCACAGATACGCAGTATTTT
TRBJ2-1 TRBV3-1/TRBV3-2 TRBD2 . CASSQSGRANEQFF TGTGCCAGCAGCCAGAGCGGGAGAGCCAATGAGCAGTTCTTC
TRBJ2-7 TRBV19 TRBD1 . CASSHRGSHYEQYF TGTGCCAGTAGCCACAGGGGGTCCCACTACGAGCAGTACTTC
TRBJ2-2 TRBV7-9 TRBD2 . CASSLVGRENTGELFF TGTGCCAGCAGCTTAGTAGGGAGGGAGAACACCGGGGAGCTGTTTTTT
TRBJ1-1 TRBV3-1/TRBV3-2 . . CASSQTENTEAFF TGTGCCAGCAGCCAAACAGAGAACACTGAAGCTTTCTTT
TRBJ2-5 TRBV12-2 . . CASRLPSGVQETQYF TGTGCAAGTCGCTTACCTAGCGGGGTCCAAGAGACCCAGTACTTC
TRBJ2-7 TRBV29-1 TRBD2 . CSVARPSGAYEQYF TGCAGCGTTGCTAGGCCTAGCGGGGCCTACGAGCAGTACTTC
TRBJ1-4 TRBV6-5 TRBD1 . CASSYRGTENEKLFF TGTGCCAGCAGTTACCGCGGGACAGAGAATGAAAAACTGTTTTTT